This is a list of T cell receptor beta chains from one sample in a study of CD8+CD57+ T cells in acquired aplastic anemia. TCRdb reanalysed the reads using MiXCR and keeps one entry per CDR3 protein. The repertoire holds under 350,000 distinct CDR3 sequences, with 56% as singletons. Source material: sorted CD4+, CD8+, or CD8+CD57+ T cells (not recorded which) from PBMCs. All receptors come from a human donor with aplastic anemia. The CDR3 runs from the conserved cysteine through the conserved F or W. D genes are given only for firm matches. Not all rows give a size; the values are once, few, many and, for expanded clones, a class.

TRBV5-1	TRBJ2-7	few	NA	TGCGCCAGTCGGACAGCTAACTACGAGCAGTACTTC	CASRTANYEQYF
TRBV5-1	TRBJ1-2	once	NA	TGCGCCAGCAGCCCGGGACGGATCCTTTATGGCTACACCTTC	CASSPGRILYGYTF
TRBV19	TRBJ2-5	NA	NA	TGTGCCAGTAGTATGATCGGGTACAGTCAAGAGACCCAGTACTTC	CASSMIGYSQETQYF
TRBV15	TRBJ2-1	NA	TRBD2	TGTGCCACCAGCAGAGATAGAGGGAGGGCCCAGCTTTGGTTCGATGAGCAGTTCTTC	CATSRDRGRAQLWFDEQFF
TRBV6-2/TRBV6-3	TRBJ1-5	NA	TRBD1	TGTGCCAGCAGTTACGACAGGGGACGGGGTCAGCCCCAGCATTTT	CASSYDRGRGQPQHF
TRBV10-3	TRBJ2-4	NA	NA	TGTGCCATCAGTGAGGGGGGTCAAATGCTAGCCAAAAACATTCAGTACTTC	CAISEGGQMLAKNIQYF
TRBV7-3	TRBJ1-1	NA	NA	TGTGACAGCAGCGAGAGGTCGGTAACTGAAGCTTTCTTT	CDSSERSVTEAFF
TRBV20-1	TRBJ2-5	few	TRBD2	TGCAGTGCTAGGGCGGGGGGCGAGACCCAGTACTTC	CSARAGGETQYF
TRBV5-8	TRBJ1-5	many	NA	TGTGCCAGCAGCTTGCTACAGGGAGGCAATCAGCCCCAGCATTTT	CASSLLQGGNQPQHF
TRBV7-9	TRBJ2-7	NA	NA	TGTGCCAGCAGCCCAGTAGGGCCCCGCGGTGTAAGCTACGAGCAGTACTTC	CASSPVGPRGVSYEQYF
TRBV29-1	TRBJ2-3	NA	NA	TGCAGCGGCGGGACCACAGATACGCAGTATTTT	CSGGTTDTQYF
TRBV9	TRBJ1-4	many	NA	TGTGCCAGCAGCGTAACTCAGGGGAATGAAAAACTGTTTTTT	CASSVTQGNEKLFF
TRBV5-1	TRBJ1-4	NA	NA	TGCGCCAGCACTCGGACAAAACTGTTTTTT	CASTRTKLFF
TRBV10-3	TRBJ2-1	NA	TRBD2	TGTGCCACCCGGAGACTAGCGGGAGGTCTCAATGAGCAGTTCTTC	CATRRLAGGLNEQFF
TRBV7-3	TRBJ2-7	NA	NA	TGTGCCAGCAGCTTAGGTCCAGGGAACTACGAGCAGTACTTC	CASSLGPGNYEQYF
TRBV24-1	TRBJ2-1	once	TRBD2	TGTGCCACCAGTGATTCCATAGCGGGAGTCGTTGAGCAGTTCTTC	CATSDSIAGVVEQFF
TRBV10-3	TRBJ1-2	few	NA	TGTGCCATCAGTGATAGGAGGTCCGGGACCAACTATGGCTACACCTTC	CAISDRRSGTNYGYTF
TRBV9	TRBJ2-3	NA	NA	TGTGCCAGCAGCGTCTGGGGGGGCTACACAGATACGCAGTATTTT	CASSVWGGYTDTQYF
TRBV20-1	TRBJ2-7	NA	TRBD2	TGCAGTGCTAGCTCAAGAGCGGGGCGGGCTTACGAGCAGTACTTC	CSASSRAGRAYEQYF
TRBV7-3	TRBJ2-1	NA	NA	TGTGCCGGCAGCGACGACCGACTGGCCTACAATGAGCAGTTCTTC	CAGSDDRLAYNEQFF
TRBV10-2	TRBJ2-7	NA	TRBD2	TGCGCCAGCAGTGAGCGGGTTCTAGCGGGGGGTAGCTCCTACGAGCAGTACTTC	CASSERVLAGGSSYEQYF
TRBV7-6	TRBJ1-6	many	TRBD1	TGTGCCAGCAGCTTGGGGACAGGGGCCTATAATTCACCCCTCCACTTT	CASSLGTGAYNSPLHF
TRBV2	TRBJ1-2	many	NA	TGTGCCAGCATGAGGTTGGGGCAGGGTGCCTATGGCTACACCTTC	CASMRLGQGAYGYTF
TRBV7-3	TRBJ2-1	NA	NA	TGTGCCAGCAGCTTATCCCAGGGGACTGAGGTTGAGCAGTTCTTC	CASSLSQGTEVEQFF
TRBV7-9	TRBJ2-3	NA	NA	TGTGCCAGCAGCCCGACTACACTTCCCGTGCCAGATACGCAGTATTTT	CASSPTTLPVPDTQYF
TRBV7-9	TRBJ2-7	NA	NA	TGTGCCAACTTGGACTTGAAAGACTACGAGCAGTACTTC	CANLDLKDYEQYF